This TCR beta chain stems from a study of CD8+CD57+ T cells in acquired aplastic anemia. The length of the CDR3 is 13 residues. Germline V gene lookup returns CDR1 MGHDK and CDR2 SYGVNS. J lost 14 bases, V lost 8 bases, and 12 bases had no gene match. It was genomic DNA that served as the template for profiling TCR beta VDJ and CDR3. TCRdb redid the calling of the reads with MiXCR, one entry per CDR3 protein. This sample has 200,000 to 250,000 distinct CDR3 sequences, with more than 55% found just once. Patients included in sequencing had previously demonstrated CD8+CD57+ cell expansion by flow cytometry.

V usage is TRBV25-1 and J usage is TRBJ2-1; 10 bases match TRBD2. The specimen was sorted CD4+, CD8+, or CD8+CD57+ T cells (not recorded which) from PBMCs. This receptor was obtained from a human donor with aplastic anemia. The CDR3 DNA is TGTGCCAGCGCCGGGACTAGCGCTCGTCGGGAGTTCTTC. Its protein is CASAGTSARREFF.